What follows are 3 T cell receptor beta chains derived from one specimen sequenced in a study of CD8 T cells in Susac syndrome. The authors reverse transcribed roughly 0.5 to 1 ug RNA with random hexamers. One entry per CDR3 protein, called by TCRdb with MiXCR from the immunoSEQ multiplex PCR reads. The sample lists under 150,000 distinct CDR3 sequences, 95% occurring once. Sequencing was done on a sample of CD4+ T cells from PBMCs. These receptors all come from a human donor with Susac syndrome.

This chain connects TRBV9 to TRBJ2-2; TRBD2 matches 12 bases. V lost 6 bases, J lost 9 bases, and 6 bases stayed unmatched. The CDR3 is made up of 14 amino acids. The germline V gene has CDR1 SGDLS and CDR2 YYNGEE. CDR3 loop: CASTTTSGRRELFF. CDR3 in DNA: TGTGCCAGCACCACGACTAGCGGGAGAAGGGAGCTGTTTTTT. Full variable domain (remainder filled in from reference TRBV9 and TRBJ2-2): DSGVTQTPKHLITATGQRVTLRCSPRSGDLSVYWYQQSLDQGLQFLIQYYNGEERAKGNILERFSAQQFPDLHSELNLSSLELGDSALYFCASTTTSGRRELFFGEGSRLTVL.

The chain links TRBV11-2 to TRBJ2-3; 9 bases line up with TRBD1. The ends lost 3 bases at V and 5 bases at J; junction bases unmatched: 0. Germline values: CDR1 SGHAT, CDR2 FQNNGV. CDR3 length equals 13 residues. CDR3 sequence (DNA): TGTGCCAGCAGCTTGGACAGGGGAGATACGCAGTATTTT. Amino acids: CASSLDRGDTQYF.

The genes are TRBV12-3 or TRBV12-4 and TRBJ1-2; possibly TRBD1 for D (5 bases). The CDR3 runs to 15 residues. The V end was cut by 3 bases, the J end by 4 bases, with 15 bases between. DNA of the CDR3: TGTGCCAGCAGTTTGAGGGACGGAGGGGCCTATGGCTACACCTTC. This sequence encodes CASSLRDGGAYGYTF.